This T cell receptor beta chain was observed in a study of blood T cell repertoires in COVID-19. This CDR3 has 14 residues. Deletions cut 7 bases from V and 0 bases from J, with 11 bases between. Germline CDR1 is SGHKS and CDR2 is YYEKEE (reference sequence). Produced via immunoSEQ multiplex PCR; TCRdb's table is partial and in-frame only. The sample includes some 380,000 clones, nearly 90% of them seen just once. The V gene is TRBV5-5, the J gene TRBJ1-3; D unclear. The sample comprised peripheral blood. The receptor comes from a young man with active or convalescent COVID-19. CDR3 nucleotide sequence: TGTGCCAGCGCCTTCTGGCTCTCTGGAAACACCATATATTTT. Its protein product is CASAFWLSGNTIYF.